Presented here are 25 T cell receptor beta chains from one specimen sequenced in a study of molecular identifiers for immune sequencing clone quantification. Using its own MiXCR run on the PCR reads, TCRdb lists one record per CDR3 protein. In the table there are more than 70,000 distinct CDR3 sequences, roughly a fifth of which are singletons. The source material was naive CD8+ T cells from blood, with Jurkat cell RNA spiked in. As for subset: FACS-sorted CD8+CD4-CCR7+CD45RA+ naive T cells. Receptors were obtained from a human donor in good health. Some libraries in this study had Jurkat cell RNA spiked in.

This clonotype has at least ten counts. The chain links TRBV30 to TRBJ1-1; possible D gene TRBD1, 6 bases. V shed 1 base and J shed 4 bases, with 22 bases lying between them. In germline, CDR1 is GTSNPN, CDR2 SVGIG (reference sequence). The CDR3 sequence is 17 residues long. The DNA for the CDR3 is TGTGCCTGGAGTGATGCTGAGTTTGGGGGCTGGGGCACTGAAGCTTTCTTT. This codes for CAWSDAEFGGWGTEAFF. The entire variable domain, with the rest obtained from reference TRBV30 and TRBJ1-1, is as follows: SQTIHQWPATLVQPVGSPLSLECTVEGTSNPNLYWYRQAAGRGLQLLFYSVGIGQISSEVPQNLSASRPQDRQFILSSKKLLLSDSGFYLCAWSDAEFGGWGTEAFFGQGTRLTVV.

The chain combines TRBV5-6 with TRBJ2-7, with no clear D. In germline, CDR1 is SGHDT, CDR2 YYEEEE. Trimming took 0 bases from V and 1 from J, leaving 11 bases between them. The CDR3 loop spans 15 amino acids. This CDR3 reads CASSLGLGASYEQYF. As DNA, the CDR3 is TGTGCCAGCAGCTTGGGATTAGGAGCGTCCTACGAGCAGTACTTC.

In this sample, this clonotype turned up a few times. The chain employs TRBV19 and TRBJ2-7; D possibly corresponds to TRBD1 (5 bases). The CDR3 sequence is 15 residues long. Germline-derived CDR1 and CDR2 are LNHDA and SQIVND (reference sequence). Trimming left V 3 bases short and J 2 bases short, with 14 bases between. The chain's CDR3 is CASSISSRAPYEQYF. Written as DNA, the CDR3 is TGTGCCAGTAGTATCAGTTCCAGGGCCCCCTACGAGCAGTACTTC.

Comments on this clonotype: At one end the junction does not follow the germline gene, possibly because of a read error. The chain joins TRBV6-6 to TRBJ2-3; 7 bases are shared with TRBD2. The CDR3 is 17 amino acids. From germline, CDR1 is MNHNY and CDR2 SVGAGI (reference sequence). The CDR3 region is CACSYPPDGEGTGTQYF. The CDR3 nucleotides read TGTGCCTGCAGTTACCCACCCGACGGGGAGGGAACAGGTACGCAGTATTTT.

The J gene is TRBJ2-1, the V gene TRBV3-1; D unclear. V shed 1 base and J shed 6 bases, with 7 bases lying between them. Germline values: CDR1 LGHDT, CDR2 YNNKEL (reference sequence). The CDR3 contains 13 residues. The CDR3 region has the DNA TGTGCCAGCAGCCAAGGACTCCTCAATGAGCAGTTCTTC. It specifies CASSQGLLNEQFF.

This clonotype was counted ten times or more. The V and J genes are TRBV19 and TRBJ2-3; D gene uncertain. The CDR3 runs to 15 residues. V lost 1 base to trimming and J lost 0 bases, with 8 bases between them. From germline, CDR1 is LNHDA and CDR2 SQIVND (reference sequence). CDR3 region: CASSIGAASTDTQYF. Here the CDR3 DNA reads TGTGCCAGTAGTATAGGGGCAGCTAGCACAGATACGCAGTATTTT.

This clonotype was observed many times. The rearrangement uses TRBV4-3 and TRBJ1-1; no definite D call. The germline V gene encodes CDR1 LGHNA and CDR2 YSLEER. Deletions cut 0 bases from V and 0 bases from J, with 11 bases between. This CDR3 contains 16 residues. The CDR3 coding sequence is TGCGCCAGCAGCCAAGATCGCTCAGTCATGAACACTGAAGCTTTCTTT. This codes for CASSQDRSVMNTEAFF.

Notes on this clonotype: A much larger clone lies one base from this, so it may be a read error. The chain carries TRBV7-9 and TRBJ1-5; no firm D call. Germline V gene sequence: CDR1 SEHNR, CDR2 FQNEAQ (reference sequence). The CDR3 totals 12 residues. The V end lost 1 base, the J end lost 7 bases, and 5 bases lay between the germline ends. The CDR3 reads CASSLGAQPQHF. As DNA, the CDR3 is TGTGCCAGCAGCTTAGGTGCGCAGCCCCAGCATTTT.

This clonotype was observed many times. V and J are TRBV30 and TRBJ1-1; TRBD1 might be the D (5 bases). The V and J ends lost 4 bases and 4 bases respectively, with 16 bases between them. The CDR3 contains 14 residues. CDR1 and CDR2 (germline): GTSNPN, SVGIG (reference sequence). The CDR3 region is CAWTVVGDGTEAFF. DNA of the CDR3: TGTGCCTGGACAGTAGTGGGGGACGGCACTGAAGCTTTCTTT.

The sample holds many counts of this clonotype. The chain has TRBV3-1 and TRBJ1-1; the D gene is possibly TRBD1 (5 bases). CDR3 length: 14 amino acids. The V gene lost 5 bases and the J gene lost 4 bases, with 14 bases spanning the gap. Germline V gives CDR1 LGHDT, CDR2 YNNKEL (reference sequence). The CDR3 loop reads CASSYVGGATEAFF. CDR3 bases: TGTGCCAGCAGCTACGTTGGAGGGGCCACTGAAGCTTTCTTT. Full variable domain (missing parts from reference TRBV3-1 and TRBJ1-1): DTAVSQTPKYLVTQMGNDKSIKCEQNLGHDTMYWYKQDSKKFLKIMFSYNNKELIINETVPNRFSPKSPDKAHLNLHINSLELGDSAVYFCASSYVGGATEAFFGQGTRLTVV.

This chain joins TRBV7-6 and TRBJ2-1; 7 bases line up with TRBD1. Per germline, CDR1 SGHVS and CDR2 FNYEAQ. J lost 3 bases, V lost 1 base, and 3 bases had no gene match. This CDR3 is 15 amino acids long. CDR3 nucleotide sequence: TGTGCCAGCAGCTTAGTGACAGGGTTCTACAATGAGCAGTTCTTC. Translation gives CASSLVTGFYNEQFF.

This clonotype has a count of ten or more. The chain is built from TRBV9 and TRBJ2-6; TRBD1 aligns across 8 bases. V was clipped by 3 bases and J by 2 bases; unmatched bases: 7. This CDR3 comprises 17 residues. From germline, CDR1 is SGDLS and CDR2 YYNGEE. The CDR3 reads CASSAGQGPAGANVLTF. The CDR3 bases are TGTGCCAGCAGCGCTGGACAGGGCCCAGCTGGGGCCAACGTCCTGACTTTC.

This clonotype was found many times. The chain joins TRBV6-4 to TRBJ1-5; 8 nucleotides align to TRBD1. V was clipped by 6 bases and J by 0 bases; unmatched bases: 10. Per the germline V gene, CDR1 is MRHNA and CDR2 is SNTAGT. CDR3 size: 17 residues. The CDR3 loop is CASSPWRQGYSNQPQHF. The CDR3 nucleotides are TGTGCCAGCAGCCCCTGGAGACAGGGGTATAGCAATCAGCCCCAGCATTTT.

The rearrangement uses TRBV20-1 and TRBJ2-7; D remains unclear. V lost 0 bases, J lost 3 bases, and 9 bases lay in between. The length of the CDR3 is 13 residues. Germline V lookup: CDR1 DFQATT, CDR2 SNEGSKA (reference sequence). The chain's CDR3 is CSARDFSHYEQYF. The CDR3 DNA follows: TGCAGTGCTAGAGATTTTTCCCACTACGAGCAGTACTTC.

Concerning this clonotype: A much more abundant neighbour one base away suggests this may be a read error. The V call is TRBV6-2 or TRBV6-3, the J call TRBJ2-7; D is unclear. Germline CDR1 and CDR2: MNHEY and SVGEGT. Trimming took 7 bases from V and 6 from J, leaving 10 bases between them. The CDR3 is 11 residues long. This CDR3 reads CASNWVSEQYF. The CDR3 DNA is TGTGCCAGCAATTGGGTAAGCGAGCAGTACTTC.

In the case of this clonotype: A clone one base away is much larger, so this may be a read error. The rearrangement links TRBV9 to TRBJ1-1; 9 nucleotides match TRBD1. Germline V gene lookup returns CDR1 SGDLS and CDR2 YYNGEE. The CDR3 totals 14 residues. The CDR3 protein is CASSRTGADTEALF. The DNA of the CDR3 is TGTGCCAGCAGCCGGACAGGGGCTGACACTGAAGCTCTCTTT.

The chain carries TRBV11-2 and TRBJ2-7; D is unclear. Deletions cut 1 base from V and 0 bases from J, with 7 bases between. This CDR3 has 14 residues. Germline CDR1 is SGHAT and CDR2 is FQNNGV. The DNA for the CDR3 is TGTGCCAGCAGCTTAGGATACGGCTCCTACGAGCAGTACTTC. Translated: CASSLGYGSYEQYF.

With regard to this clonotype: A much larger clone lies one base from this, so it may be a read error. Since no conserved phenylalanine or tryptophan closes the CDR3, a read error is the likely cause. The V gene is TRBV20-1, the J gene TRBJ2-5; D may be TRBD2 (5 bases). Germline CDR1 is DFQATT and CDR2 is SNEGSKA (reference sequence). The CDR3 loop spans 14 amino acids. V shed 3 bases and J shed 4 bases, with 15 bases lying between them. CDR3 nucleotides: TGCAGTGCTAGTGTCGAAGTGGCGGGAGAGACCCAGTACATC. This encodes CSASVEVAGETQYI.

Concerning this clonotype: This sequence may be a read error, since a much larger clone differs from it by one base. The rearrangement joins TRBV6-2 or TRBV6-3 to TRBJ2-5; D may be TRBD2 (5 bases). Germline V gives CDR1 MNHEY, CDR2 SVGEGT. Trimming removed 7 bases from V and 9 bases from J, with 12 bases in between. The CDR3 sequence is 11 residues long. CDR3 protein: CASIEGRAQYF. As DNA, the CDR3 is TGTGCCAGCATCGAGGGCCGGGCCCAGTACTTC.

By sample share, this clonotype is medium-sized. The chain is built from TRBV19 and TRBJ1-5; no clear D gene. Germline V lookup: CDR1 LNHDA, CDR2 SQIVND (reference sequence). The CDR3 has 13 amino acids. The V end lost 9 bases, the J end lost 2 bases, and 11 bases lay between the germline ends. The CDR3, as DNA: TGTGCCAGCAGCCCTGGGGGCAATCAGCCCCAGCATTTT. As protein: CASSPGGNQPQHF.

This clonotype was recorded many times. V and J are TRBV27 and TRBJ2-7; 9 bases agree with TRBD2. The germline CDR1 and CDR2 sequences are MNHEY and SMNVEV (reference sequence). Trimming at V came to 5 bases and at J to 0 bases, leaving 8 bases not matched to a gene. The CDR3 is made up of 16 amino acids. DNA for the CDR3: TGTGCCAGCAGTCCGAAGGGACTAGCTGACTCCTACGAGCAGTACTTC. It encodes CASSPKGLADSYEQYF.

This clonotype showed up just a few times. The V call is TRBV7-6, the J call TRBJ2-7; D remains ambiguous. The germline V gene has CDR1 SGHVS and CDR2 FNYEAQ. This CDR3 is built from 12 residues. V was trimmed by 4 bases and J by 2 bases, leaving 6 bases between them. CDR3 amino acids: CASSSGPYEQYF. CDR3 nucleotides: TGTGCCAGCAGCTCCGGCCCCTACGAGCAGTACTTC.

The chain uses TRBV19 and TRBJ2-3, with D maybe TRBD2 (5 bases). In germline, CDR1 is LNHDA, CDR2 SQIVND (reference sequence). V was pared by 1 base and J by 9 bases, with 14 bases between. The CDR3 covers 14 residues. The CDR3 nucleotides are TGTGCCAGTAGTATAGTCCCTGTACGAGGGACGCAGTATTTT. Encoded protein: CASSIVPVRGTQYF.

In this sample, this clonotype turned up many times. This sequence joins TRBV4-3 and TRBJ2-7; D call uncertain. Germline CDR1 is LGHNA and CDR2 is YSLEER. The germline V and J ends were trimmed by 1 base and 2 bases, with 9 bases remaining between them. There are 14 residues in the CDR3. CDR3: CASSQGPEAYEQYF. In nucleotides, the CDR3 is TGCGCCAGCAGCCAAGGTCCCGAGGCCTACGAGCAGTACTTC.

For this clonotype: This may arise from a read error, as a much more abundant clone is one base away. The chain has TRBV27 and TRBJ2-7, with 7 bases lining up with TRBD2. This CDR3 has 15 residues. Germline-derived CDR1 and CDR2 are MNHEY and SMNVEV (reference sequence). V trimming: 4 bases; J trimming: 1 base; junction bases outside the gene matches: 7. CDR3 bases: TGTGCCAGCAGTTCCCGGGACGGGGGGTCCTACGAGCAGTACTTC. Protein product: CASSSRDGGSYEQYF.